This T cell receptor (beta chain) was identified in a study of CD8 T cells in ankylosing spondylitis. Germline CDR1 and CDR2: SGHAT and FQNNGV. The CDR3 is made up of 12 amino acids. Trimming took off 3 bases at V and 5 bases at J, with 4 bases between the two ends. This clonotype was found a few times. What it recognizes is unknown. For TCR beta, libraries came from quantitative 5'-RACE with molecular barcodes. TCRdb processed the 5' RACE reads anew with MiXCR; each CDR3 protein has one entry. The repertoire has approximately 540,000 distinct CDR3 sequences, about 13% of them found once; the top ten carry 6.8%. Study-wide points: Earlier authors reported some of these motif variants in reactive arthritis synovial fluid and blood. A TCR beta motif of 8 or 9 highly homologous variants appeared characteristic of ankylosing spondylitis blood. According to the report, clones linked to the disease were significantly enriched in matched synovial fluid samples taken from ankylosing spondylitis patients. A CD8+ phenotype characterized the disease-linked clones, which were relatively rare in peripheral blood.

Sequenced input: blood, either unsorted or a sorted T cell fraction (not recorded which). The source of this sequence is a male donor with ankylosing spondylitis. This rearrangement joins TRBV11-2 to TRBJ2-2; no definite D call. The DNA of the CDR3 is TGTGCCAGCAGCTTGTGGACCGGGGAGCTGTTTTTT. Its translation is CASSLWTGELFF.